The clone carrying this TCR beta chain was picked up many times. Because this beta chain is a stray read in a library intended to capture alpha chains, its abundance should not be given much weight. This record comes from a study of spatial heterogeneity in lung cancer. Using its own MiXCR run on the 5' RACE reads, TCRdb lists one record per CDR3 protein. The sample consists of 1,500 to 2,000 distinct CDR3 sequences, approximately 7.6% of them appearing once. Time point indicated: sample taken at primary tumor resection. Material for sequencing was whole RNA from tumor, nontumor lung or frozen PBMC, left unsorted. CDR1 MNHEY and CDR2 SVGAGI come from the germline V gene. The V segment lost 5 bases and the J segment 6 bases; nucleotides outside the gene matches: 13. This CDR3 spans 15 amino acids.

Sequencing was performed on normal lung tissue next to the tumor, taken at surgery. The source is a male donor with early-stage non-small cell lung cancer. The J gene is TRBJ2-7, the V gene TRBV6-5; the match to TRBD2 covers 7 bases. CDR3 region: CASSPLASGKVEQYF. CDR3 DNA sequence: TGTGCCAGCAGTCCCCTTGCGAGCGGGAAGGTCGAGCAGTACTTC.